The 28 T cell receptor beta chains below were found in one sample sequenced in a study of blood T cell repertoires in COVID-19. The method was immunoSEQ multiplex PCR; TCRdb's version includes in-frame clones alone and lacks a portion of them. The table includes hundreds of thousands of clones, 80% to 95% detected once. Sequencing input: PBMCs or T cells enriched from blood (not recorded which). These receptor sequences come from a woman in her late teens or twenties who had recovered from COVID-19.

This sequence joins TRBV5-4 and TRBJ1-1, with 7 bases aligning to TRBD1. The length of the CDR3 is 15 residues. The junction had 2 bases not matched to a gene; V was cut back by 0 bases and J by 0 bases. The germline V gene has CDR1 SGHNT and CDR2 YYREEE (reference sequence). CDR3 residues: CASSLEGAMNTEAFF. The CDR3, as DNA: TGTGCCAGCAGCTTGGAGGGGGCCATGAACACTGAAGCTTTCTTT.

The gene calls are TRBV5-1 and TRBJ1-1; TRBD1 matches at 9 bases. With V trimmed by 3 bases and J by 1 base, 1 base remained unmatched. This CDR3 is built from 14 residues. CDR1 is SGHRS, CDR2 YFSETQ, per germline. CDR3 sequence reads: CASSWGQGNTEAFF. The CDR3 coding sequence is TGCGCCAGCAGCTGGGGACAGGGGAACACTGAAGCTTTCTTT.

The chain links TRBV5-4 to TRBJ1-2, with TRBD1 as a possible D gene (6 bases). Looked up from germline, CDR1 is SGHNT and CDR2 is YYREEE (reference sequence). The CDR3 loop spans 14 amino acids. The V gene lost 2 bases and the J gene lost 2 bases, with 10 bases spanning the gap. DNA of the CDR3: TGTGCCAGCAGCTTTAAAACAGGGAACTATGGCTACACCTTC. Protein: CASSFKTGNYGYTF.

V gene TRBV7-9 combines with J gene TRBJ1-2; D gene unclear. Germline loops: CDR1 SEHNR, CDR2 FQNEAQ (reference sequence). The V end was cut by 2 bases, the J end by 2 bases, with 9 bases between. The CDR3 is made up of 14 amino acids. Here the CDR3 reads CASSLPQRNYGYTF. The CDR3 DNA reads TGTGCCAGCAGCTTACCCCAGCGGAACTATGGCTACACCTTC.

The chain has TRBV14 and TRBJ2-5; D uncertain. This CDR3 region has 13 residues. Germline values: CDR1 SGHDN, CDR2 FVKESK. Trimming removed 0 bases at V and 4 bases at J, with 6 bases between. CDR3 sequence reads: CASSQDIPETQYF. CDR3 DNA: TGTGCCAGCAGCCAAGACATCCCAGAGACCCAGTACTTC.

In this sample, this clone turned up a few times. The gene calls are TRBV9 and TRBJ2-7; 9 nucleotides line up with TRBD2. The trim removed 2 bases at V and 5 bases at J, leaving 8 bases unmatched. This CDR3 has 15 amino acids. Germline lookup yields CDR1 SGDLS and CDR2 YYNGEE. The CDR3 coding sequence is TGTGCCAGCAGCGTCGGCGGCGGGAGGGCCCACGAGCAGTACTTC. It translates to CASSVGGGRAHEQYF.

The chain recombines TRBV5-1 with TRBJ2-2; 7 bases agree with TRBD1. The CDR3 sequence is 15 residues long. Germline CDR1 reads SGHRS; CDR2 reads YFSETQ. V lost 4 bases to trimming and J lost 2 bases; unmatched junction nucleotides: 5. CDR3 loop: CASSPRTGNTGELFF. Here the CDR3 DNA reads TGCGCCAGCAGCCCCCGGACAGGAAACACCGGGGAGCTGTTTTTT.

J is TRBJ2-5 and V is TRBV2, with 9 positions matching TRBD2. Germline V gives CDR1 SNHLY, CDR2 FYNNEI. V was pared by 4 bases and J by 7 bases, with 4 bases of the junction left unmatched. CDR3 length: 13 residues. CDR3 bases: TGTGCCAGCAGTGCAGGAGCGGGAGGGACCCAGTACTTC. It codes for CASSAGAGGTQYF.

The gene calls are TRBV11-2 and TRBJ1-1; D gene ambiguous. Germline CDR1 reads SGHAT; CDR2 reads FQNNGV. V was clipped by 7 bases and J by 3 bases, with 12 bases between them. This CDR3 has 13 amino acids. CDR3 sequence (DNA): TGTGCCAGCACTCTGACCGGGGACACTGAAGCTTTCTTT. It is translated as CASTLTGDTEAFF.

The chain joins TRBV9 to TRBJ1-2, with 7 bases fitting TRBD1. The CDR3 consists of 15 residues. The germline V gene encodes CDR1 SGDLS and CDR2 YYNGEE. Unmatched junction bases numbered 8, after V lost 2 bases and J lost 4 bases. The CDR3 DNA reads as TGTGCCAGCAGCGTTGAATCGGGACAGTTCTATGGCTACACCTTC. Its protein is CASSVESGQFYGYTF.

J is TRBJ2-7 and V is TRBV6-6; 9 bases agree with TRBD1. V lost 0 bases to trimming and J lost 5 bases; unmatched junction nucleotides: 5. Per germline, CDR1 MNHNY and CDR2 SVGAGI (reference sequence). CDR3 size: 15 residues. CDR3 sequence: CASSYSGTGPHEQYF. DNA of the CDR3: TGTGCCAGCAGTTACTCCGGGACAGGGCCTCACGAGCAGTACTTC.

This clone was detected only a few times. Here the CDR3 reads CATSDGTASYEQYF. In DNA form, the CDR3 reads TGTGCCACCAGTGATGGGACAGCGTCCTACGAGCAGTACTTC. This chain connects TRBV24-1 to TRBJ2-7; TRBD1 aligns across 7 bases. J gave up 1 base and V 3 bases, and 2 bases lay outside the gene matches. CDR1 and CDR2 (germline): KGHDR, SFDVKD. The CDR3 runs 14 residues.

The rearrangement links TRBV12-3 or TRBV12-4 to TRBJ2-1, with no clear D. CDR3 length: 12 residues. V gave up 2 bases and J gave up 9 bases, with 8 bases separating them. CDR3 sequence reads: CASSLNFIEQFF. The CDR3 DNA sequence: TGTGCCAGCAGTTTAAACTTCATTGAGCAGTTCTTC.

V is TRBV9 and J is TRBJ2-1; 7 bases line up with TRBD2. CDR3 length: 17 residues. Germline values: CDR1 SGDLS, CDR2 YYNGEE. With 4 bases clipped from V and 2 bases from J, the junction kept 12 bases outside the gene matches. The CDR3 DNA sequence: TGTGCCAGCAGCCAGGGAAGCGGGGCGGGGACCTACAATGAGCAGTTCTTC. It encodes CASSQGSGAGTYNEQFF.

This clone occurred once. Sequence at one end of the junction differs from germline and may be a read error. The J gene is TRBJ2-5, the V gene TRBV7-7; maybe TRBD2 (6 bases). This CDR3 is built from 15 residues. In germline, CDR1 is SSHAT, CDR2 FNYEAQ (reference sequence). As DNA, the CDR3 is TGTGCTAGCAGCTTATATCTCCGGGGGCAAGAGACCCAGTACTTC. Amino acid sequence: CASSLYLRGQETQYF.

The chain has TRBV27 and TRBJ1-6, with D perhaps TRBD1 (5 bases). Trimming took 3 bases from V and 7 from J, leaving 7 bases between them. Germline values: CDR1 MNHEY, CDR2 SMNVEV (reference sequence). CDR3 size: 13 residues. DNA of the CDR3: TGTGCCAGCAGTTTGGCAGGGAATTCACCCCTCCACTTT. Residues: CASSLAGNSPLHF.

The rearrangement uses TRBV25-1 and TRBJ2-2, with 8 bases identical to TRBD1. J gave up 6 bases and V 2 bases, and 11 bases lay outside the gene matches. Germline lookup yields CDR1 MGHDK and CDR2 SYGVNS. The CDR3 is made up of 17 amino acids. The DNA of the CDR3 is TGTGCCAGCAGTGAACAGGGGGCGAGGGACGTCGCCGGGGAGCTGTTTTTT. This codes for CASSEQGARDVAGELFF. Supplemented by reference TRBV25-1 and TRBJ2-2, the full variable domain reads EADIYQTPRYLVIGTGKKITLECSQTMGHDKMYWYQQDPGMELHLIHYSYGVNSTEKGDLSSESTVSRIRTEHFPLTLESARPSHTSQYLCASSEQGARDVAGELFFGEGSRLTVL.

The gene calls are TRBV4-2 and TRBJ2-3; 7 bases line up with TRBD2. This CDR3 is 14 amino acids long. From germline, CDR1 is LGHNA and CDR2 YNFKEQ. Losses at the gene ends were 3 bases for V and 6 bases for J; bases not matched to a gene: 6. The CDR3 DNA is TGTGCCAGCAGCCAGGCGAGCGGGACGGATACGCAGTATTTT. This gives the protein CASSQASGTDTQYF.

V usage is TRBV13 and J usage is TRBJ1-2, with 8 bases fitting TRBD1. The V and J ends lost 2 bases and 7 bases, in that order; junction bases with no gene match: 9. CDR1 is PRHDT, CDR2 FYEKMQ, per germline (reference sequence). The CDR3 spans 15 residues. This chain's CDR3 is CASSLFRDRSAGYTF. Written as DNA, the CDR3 is TGTGCCAGCAGCTTATTCCGGGACAGGAGTGCTGGCTACACCTTC.

The chain uses TRBV10-3 and TRBJ2-3; the match to TRBD1 covers 12 bases. The CDR3 spans 14 residues. From germline, CDR1 is ENHRY and CDR2 SYGVKD. The V gene end was trimmed by 8 bases and the J gene end by 5 bases; junction bases not matched to a gene: 5. The CDR3 DNA sequence: TGTGCCATCGCCGGGACAGGGGGCTTAGATACGCAGTATTTT. The encoded protein is CAIAGTGGLDTQYF.

The chain carries TRBV3-1 (or the pseudogene TRBV3-2) and TRBJ1-3; D ambiguous. V lost 4 bases and J lost 4, with 8 bases in between. Germline loops: CDR1 LGHDT, CDR2 YNNKEL (reference sequence). This CDR3 has 13 residues. The CDR3 is CASSRGGGNTIYF. CDR3 sequence (DNA): TGTGCCAGCAGCCGAGGCGGGGGAAACACCATATATTTT.

The chain recombines TRBV5-8 with TRBJ1-2, with 7 bases identical to TRBD1. This CDR3 has 13 residues. CDR1 and CDR2 from the germline V gene are SGHTS and YDEGEE. J was trimmed by 6 bases and V by 5 bases; bases with no gene match: 7. The DNA for the CDR3 is TGTGCCAGCAGTACAACAGGGGCGGATGGCTACACCTTC. This codes for CASSTTGADGYTF.

This chain links TRBV4-3 with TRBJ2-6, with unresolved D. From germline, CDR1 is LGHNA and CDR2 YSLEER. The CDR3 runs 14 residues. V lost 4 bases and J 5 bases, leaving 9 bases between the germline ends. CDR3 in amino acids: CASSPRFRANVLTF. CDR3 nucleotide sequence: TGCGCCAGCAGCCCTCGTTTTAGGGCCAACGTCCTGACTTTC.

The gene calls are TRBV6-5 and TRBJ1-2, with 7 bases matching TRBD1. The CDR3 sequence is 15 residues long. Germline V gene lookup returns CDR1 MNHEY and CDR2 SVGAGI. The V and J ends lost 6 bases and 7 bases, in that order; junction bases with no gene match: 14. The chain's CDR3 is CASSPEGAVVSGYTF. As DNA, the CDR3 is TGTGCCAGCAGCCCAGAGGGGGCCGTGGTTAGTGGCTACACCTTC.

This rearrangement joins TRBV10-3 to TRBJ1-1, with a tentative D call TRBD1 (6 bases). The V gene lost 4 bases and the J gene lost 1 base, with 7 bases spanning the gap. CDR3 length: 13 amino acids. Germline loops: CDR1 ENHRY, CDR2 SYGVKD. CDR3 in amino acids: CAISGTENTEAFF. CDR3 coding DNA: TGTGCCATCAGTGGGACAGAGAACACTGAAGCTTTCTTT.

The chain recombines TRBV7-9 with TRBJ2-5; D is unclear. CDR1 and CDR2 (germline): SEHNR, FQNEAQ (reference sequence). This CDR3 is 13 amino acids long. V shed 5 bases and J shed 2 bases, with 9 bases lying between them. The CDR3 sequence is CASSRSVQETQYF. CDR3 nucleotide sequence: TGTGCCAGCAGCCGAAGCGTACAAGAGACCCAGTACTTC. The full variable domain, completed using reference TRBV7-9 and TRBJ2-5, is DTGVSQNPRHKITKRGQNVTFRCDPISEHNRLYWYRQTLGQGPEFLTYFQNEAQLEKSRLLSDRFSAERPKGSFSTLEIQRTEQGDSAMYLCASSRSVQETQYFGPGTRLLVL.

V gene TRBV7-9 combines with J gene TRBJ2-7, with TRBD1 matching 9 bases. V lost 0 bases and J lost 6; bases outside the gene matches: 12. Germline CDR1 and CDR2: SEHNR and FQNEAQ (reference sequence). The CDR3 length is 17 residues. The CDR3 protein is CASSLAHGGQGTGEQYF. The CDR3 nucleotides read TGTGCCAGCAGCTTAGCGCACGGGGGACAGGGCACCGGCGAGCAGTACTTC.

This clone was picked up a small number of times. The chain recombines TRBV28 with TRBJ2-3; the match to TRBD2 covers 8 bases. The germline CDR1 and CDR2 sequences are MDHEN and SYDVKM. J lost 4 bases, V lost 1 base, and 7 bases had no gene match. CDR3 size: 16 residues. The CDR3 loop reads CASSLLLAGRADTQYF. The CDR3 region has the DNA TGTGCCAGCAGTTTATTGTTAGCGGGACGGGCAGATACGCAGTATTTT.